The clone carrying this T cell receptor beta chain has only a few counts. The data were obtained in a study of T cell responses to AZD1222 COVID-19 vaccine. The CDR3 spans 14 residues. V dropped 6 bases and J dropped 5; count of bases not matched to a gene: 5. Germline V gene lookup returns CDR1 MNHEY and CDR2 SVGAGI. Analyses pooled second doses at about 4 or about 12 weeks. Method: immunoSEQ multiplex PCR; TCRdb's copy keeps in-frame clones and lacks some. The sample lists about 110,000 clones; 70% to 90% were seen once. Sequences were derived from peripheral blood, sampled 28 days after the second AZD1222 dose. This TCR was sampled from an adult who received the AZD1222 COVID-19 vaccine. This sequence joins TRBV6-5 and TRBJ2-7, with TRBD1 matching over 12 bases. The CDR3 sequence is CASSLGTGGDEQYF. The CDR3 DNA reads as TGTGCCAGCAGCCTTGGGACAGGGGGCGACGAGCAGTACTTC.